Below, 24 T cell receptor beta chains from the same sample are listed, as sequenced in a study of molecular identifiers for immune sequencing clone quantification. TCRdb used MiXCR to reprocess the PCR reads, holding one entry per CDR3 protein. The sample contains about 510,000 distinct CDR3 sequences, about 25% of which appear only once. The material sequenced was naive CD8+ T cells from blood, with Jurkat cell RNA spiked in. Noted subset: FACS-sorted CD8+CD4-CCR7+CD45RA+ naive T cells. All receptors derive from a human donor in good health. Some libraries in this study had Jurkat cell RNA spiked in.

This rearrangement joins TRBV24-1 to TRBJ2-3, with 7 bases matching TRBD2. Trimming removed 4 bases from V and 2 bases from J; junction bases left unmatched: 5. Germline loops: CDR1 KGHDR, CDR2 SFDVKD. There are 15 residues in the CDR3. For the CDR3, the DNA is TGTGCCACCAGTGAGGGACTACACGACACAGATACGCAGTATTTT. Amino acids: CATSEGLHDTDTQYF.

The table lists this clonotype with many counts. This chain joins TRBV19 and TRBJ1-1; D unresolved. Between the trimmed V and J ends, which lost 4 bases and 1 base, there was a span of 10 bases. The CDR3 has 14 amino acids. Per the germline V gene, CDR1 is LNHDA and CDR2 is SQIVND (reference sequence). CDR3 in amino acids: CASSRQVGNTEAFF. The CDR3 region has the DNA TGTGCCAGTAGTAGACAAGTGGGGAACACTGAAGCTTTCTTT. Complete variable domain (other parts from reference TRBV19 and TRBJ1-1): DGGITQSPKYLFRKEGQNVTLSCEQNLNHDAMYWYRQDPGQGLRLIYYSQIVNDFQKGDIAEGYSVSREKKESFPLTVTSAQKNPTAFYLCASSRQVGNTEAFFGQGTRLTVV.

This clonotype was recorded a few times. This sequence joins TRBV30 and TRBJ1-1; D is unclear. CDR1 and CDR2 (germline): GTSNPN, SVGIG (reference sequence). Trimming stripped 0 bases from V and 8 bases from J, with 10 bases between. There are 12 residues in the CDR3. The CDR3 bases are TGTGCCTGGAGTGTAAGGCCGACGGAAGCTTTCTTT. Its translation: CAWSVRPTEAFF.

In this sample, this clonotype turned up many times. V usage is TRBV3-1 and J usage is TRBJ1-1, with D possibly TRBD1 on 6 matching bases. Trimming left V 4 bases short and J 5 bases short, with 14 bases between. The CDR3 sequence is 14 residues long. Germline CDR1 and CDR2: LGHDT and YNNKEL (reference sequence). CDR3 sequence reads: CASSPGHQRTEAFF. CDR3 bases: TGTGCCAGCAGCCCGGGACACCAGAGGACTGAAGCTTTCTTT.

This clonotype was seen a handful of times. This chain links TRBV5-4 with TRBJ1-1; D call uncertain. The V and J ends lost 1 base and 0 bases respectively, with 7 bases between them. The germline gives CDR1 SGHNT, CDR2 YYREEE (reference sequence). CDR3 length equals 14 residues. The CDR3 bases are TGTGCCAGCAGCTTGTCAGGTATGAACACTGAAGCTTTCTTT. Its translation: CASSLSGMNTEAFF.

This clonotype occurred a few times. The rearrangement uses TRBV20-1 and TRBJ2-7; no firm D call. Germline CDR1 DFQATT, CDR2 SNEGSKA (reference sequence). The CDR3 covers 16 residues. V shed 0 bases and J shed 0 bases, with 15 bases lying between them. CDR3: CSARDLVLEYSYEQYF. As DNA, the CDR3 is TGCAGTGCTAGAGATCTAGTCCTAGAATACTCCTACGAGCAGTACTTC.

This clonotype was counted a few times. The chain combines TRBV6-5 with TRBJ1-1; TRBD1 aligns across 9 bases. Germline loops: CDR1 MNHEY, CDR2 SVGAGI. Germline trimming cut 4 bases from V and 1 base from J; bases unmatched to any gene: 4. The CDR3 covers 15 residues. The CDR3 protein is CASSWGTGRNTEAFF. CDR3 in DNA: TGTGCCAGCAGTTGGGGGACAGGGAGGAACACTGAAGCTTTCTTT.

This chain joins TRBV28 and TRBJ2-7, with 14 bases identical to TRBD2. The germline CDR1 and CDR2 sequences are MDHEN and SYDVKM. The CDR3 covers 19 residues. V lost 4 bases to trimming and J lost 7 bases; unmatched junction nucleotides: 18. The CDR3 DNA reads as TGTGCCAGCAGTTCTACACCCGGGACTAGCGGGAGCCCCTATCGAGAGCAGTACTTC. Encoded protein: CASSSTPGTSGSPYREQYF. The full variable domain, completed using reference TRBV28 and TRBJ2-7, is DVKVTQSSRYLVKRTGEKVFLECVQDMDHENMFWYRQDPGLGLRLIYFSYDVKMKEKGDIPEGYSVSREKKERFSLILESASTNQTSMYLCASSSTPGTSGSPYREQYFGPGTRLTVT.

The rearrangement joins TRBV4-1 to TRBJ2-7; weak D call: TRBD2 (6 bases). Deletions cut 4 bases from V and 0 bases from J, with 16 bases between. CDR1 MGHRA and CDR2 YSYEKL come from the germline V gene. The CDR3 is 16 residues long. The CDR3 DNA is TGCGCCAGCAGCCCCGGGGGACGCCTGGTCTCCTACGAGCAGTACTTC. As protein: CASSPGGRLVSYEQYF.

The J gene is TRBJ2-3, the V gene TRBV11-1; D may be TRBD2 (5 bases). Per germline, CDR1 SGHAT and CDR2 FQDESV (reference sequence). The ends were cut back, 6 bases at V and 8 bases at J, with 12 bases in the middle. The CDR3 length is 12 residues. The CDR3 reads CASSQKGATQYF. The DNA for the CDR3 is TGTGCCAGCAGTCAAAAGGGAGCTACGCAGTATTTT.

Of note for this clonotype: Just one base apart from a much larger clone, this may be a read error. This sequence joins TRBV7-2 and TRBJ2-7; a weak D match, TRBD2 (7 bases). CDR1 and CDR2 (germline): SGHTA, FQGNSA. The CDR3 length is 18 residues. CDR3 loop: CASGLSGLVGGASYEQYF. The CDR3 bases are TGTGCCAGCGGCTTATCAGGACTAGTTGGGGGGGCCTCCTACGAGCAGTACTTC.

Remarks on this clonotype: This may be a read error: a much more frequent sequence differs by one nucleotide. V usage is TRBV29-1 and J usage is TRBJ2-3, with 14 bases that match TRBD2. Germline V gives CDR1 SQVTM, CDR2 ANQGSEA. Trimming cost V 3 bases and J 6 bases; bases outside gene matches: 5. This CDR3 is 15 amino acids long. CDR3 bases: TGCAGCGTTGAGGAGACTAGCGGGGGGGCGGATACGCAGTATTTT. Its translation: CSVEETSGGADTQYF.

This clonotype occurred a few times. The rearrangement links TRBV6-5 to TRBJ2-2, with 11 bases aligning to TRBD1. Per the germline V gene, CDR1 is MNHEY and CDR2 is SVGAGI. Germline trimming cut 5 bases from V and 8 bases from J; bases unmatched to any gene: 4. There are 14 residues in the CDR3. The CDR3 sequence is CASSLDRGQGELFF. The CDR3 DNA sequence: TGTGCCAGCAGTCTGGACAGGGGGCAAGGGGAGCTGTTTTTT.

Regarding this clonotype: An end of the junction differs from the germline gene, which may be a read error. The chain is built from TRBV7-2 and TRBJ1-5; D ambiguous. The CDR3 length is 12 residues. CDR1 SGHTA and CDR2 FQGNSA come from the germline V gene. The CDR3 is CAGSDGGQPQHF. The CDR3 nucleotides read TGTGCCGGCAGCGACGGAGGCCAGCCCCAGCATTTT.

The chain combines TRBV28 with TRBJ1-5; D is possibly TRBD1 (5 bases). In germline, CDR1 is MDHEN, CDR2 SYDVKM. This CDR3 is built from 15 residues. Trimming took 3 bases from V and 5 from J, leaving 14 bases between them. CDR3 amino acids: CASSFRGKGDQPQHF. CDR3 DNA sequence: TGTGCCAGCAGTTTTAGGGGAAAAGGAGATCAGCCCCAGCATTTT.

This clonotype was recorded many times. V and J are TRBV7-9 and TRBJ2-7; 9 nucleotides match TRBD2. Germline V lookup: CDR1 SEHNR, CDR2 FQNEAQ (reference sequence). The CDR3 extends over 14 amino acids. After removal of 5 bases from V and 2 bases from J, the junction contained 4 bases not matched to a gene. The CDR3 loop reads CASSQREVPYEQYF. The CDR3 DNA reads TGTGCCAGCAGCCAGCGGGAGGTCCCCTACGAGCAGTACTTC.

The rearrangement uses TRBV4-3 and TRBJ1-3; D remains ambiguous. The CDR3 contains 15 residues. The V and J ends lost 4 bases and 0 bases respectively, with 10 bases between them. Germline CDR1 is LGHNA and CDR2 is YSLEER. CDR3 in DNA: TGCGCCAGCAGCCCCGCCGGGAGCTCTGGAAACACCATATATTTT. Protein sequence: CASSPAGSSGNTIYF.

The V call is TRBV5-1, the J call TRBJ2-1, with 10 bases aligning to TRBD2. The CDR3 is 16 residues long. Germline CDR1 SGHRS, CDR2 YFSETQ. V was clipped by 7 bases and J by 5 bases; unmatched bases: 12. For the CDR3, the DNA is TGCGCCAGCGGGCCGCTAGCGGGAGCTGCCAACAATGAGCAGTTCTTC. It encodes CASGPLAGAANNEQFF.

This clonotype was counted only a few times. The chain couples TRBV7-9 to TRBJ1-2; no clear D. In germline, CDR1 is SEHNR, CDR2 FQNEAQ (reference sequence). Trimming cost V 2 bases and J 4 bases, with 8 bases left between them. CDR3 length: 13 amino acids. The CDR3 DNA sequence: TGTGCCAGCAGCTTACAGGAGTTCTATGGCTACACCTTC. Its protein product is CASSLQEFYGYTF.

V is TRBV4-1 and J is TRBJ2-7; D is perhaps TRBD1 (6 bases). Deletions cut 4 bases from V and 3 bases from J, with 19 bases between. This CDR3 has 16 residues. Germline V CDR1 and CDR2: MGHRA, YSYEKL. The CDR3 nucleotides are TGCGCCAGCAGCCCAACCGAGTCACAGGGAAGCTACGAGCAGTACTTC. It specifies CASSPTESQGSYEQYF.

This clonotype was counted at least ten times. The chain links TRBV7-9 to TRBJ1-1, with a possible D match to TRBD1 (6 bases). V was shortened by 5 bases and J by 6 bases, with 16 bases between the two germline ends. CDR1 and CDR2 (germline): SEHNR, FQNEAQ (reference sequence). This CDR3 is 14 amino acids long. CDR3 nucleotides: TGTGCCAGCAGCCCTGGGACACCGCGCCCTGAAGCTTTCTTT. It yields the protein CASSPGTPRPEAFF.

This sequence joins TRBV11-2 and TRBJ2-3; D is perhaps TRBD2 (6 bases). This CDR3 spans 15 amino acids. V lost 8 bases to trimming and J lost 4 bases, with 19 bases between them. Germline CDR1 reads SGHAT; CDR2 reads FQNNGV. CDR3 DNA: TGTGCCAGCGCGACGTGGGAGGAGTCCGCAGATACGCAGTATTTT. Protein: CASATWEESADTQYF.

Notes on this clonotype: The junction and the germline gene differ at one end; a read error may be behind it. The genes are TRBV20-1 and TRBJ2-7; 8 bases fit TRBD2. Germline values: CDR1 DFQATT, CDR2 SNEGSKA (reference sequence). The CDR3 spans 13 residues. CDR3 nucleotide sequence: TGCAGTGCTAGTACTAGCGGTTCCTACGAGCTGTACTTC. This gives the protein CSASTSGSYELYF.

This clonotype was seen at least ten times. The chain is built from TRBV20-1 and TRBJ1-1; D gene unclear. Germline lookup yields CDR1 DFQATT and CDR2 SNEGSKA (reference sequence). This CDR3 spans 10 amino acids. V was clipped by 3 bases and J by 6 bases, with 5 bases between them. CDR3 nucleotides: TGCAGTGCTAGGGGTCCTGAAGCTTTCTTT. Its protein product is CSARGPEAFF.